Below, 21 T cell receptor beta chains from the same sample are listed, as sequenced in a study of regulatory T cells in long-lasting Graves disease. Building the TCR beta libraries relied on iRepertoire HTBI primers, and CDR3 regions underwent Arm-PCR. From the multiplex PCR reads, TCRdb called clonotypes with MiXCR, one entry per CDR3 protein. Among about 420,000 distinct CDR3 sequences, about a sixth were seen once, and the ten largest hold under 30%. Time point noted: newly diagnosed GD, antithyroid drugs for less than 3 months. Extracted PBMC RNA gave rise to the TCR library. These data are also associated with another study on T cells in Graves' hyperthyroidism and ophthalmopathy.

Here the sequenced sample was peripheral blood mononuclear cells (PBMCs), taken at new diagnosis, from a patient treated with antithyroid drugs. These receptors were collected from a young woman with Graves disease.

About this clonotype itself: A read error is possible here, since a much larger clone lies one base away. The CDR3 DNA reads TGTGCCAGCAGGATAGAGACAGGGGTCAATCAGCCCCAGCATTTT. Protein sequence: CASRIETGVNQPQHF. The chain couples TRBV27 to TRBJ1-5; 8 bases agree with TRBD1. Germline trimming cut 6 bases from V and 3 bases from J; bases unmatched to any gene: 7. The CDR3 covers 15 residues. Germline lookup yields CDR1 MNHEY and CDR2 SMNVEV (reference sequence).

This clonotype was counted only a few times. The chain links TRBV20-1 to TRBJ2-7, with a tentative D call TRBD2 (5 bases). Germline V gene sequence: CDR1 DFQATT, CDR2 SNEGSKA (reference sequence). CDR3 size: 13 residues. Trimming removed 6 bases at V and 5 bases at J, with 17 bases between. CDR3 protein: CSAPGRRQDEQYF. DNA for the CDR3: TGCAGTGCACCGGGAAGGCGCCAGGACGAGCAGTACTTC.

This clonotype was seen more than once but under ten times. For the CDR3, the DNA is TGTGCCAGCAGCTTGAACCAAGGGGGCATCGGGGAGCTGTTTTTT. Translating it yields CASSLNQGGIGELFF. The gene calls are TRBV7-3 and TRBJ2-2; 7 positions agree with TRBD1. The V gene end was trimmed by 3 bases and the J gene end by 7 bases; junction bases not matched to a gene: 8. This CDR3 is 15 amino acids long. Germline values: CDR1 SGHTA, CDR2 FQGTGA.

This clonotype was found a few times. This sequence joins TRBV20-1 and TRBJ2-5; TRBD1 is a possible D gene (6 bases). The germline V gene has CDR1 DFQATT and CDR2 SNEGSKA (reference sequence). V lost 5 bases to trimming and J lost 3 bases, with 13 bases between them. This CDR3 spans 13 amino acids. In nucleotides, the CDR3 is TGCAGTGCTGTCCGGGACATAGAAGAGACCCAGTACTTC. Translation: CSAVRDIEETQYF.

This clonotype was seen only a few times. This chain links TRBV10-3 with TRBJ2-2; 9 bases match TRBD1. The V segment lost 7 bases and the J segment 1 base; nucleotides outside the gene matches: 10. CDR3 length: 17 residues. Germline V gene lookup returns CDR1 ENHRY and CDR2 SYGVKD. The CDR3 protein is CAINPYPDRGNTGELFF. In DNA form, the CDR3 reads TGTGCCATCAACCCGTACCCGGACAGGGGGAACACCGGGGAGCTGTTTTTT.

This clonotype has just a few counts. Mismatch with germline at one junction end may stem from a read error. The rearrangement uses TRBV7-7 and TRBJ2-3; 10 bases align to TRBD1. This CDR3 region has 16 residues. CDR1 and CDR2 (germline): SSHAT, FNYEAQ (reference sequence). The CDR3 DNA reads TGTGCTAGCAGCTTAGAGCCCCGGGACAGGGGAGATACGCAGTATTTT. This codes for CASSLEPRDRGDTQYF.

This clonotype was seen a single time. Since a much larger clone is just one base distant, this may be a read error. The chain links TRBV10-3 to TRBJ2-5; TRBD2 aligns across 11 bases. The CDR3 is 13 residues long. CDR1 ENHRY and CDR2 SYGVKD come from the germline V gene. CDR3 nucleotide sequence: TGTGTCAGCAAGGGACTAGCGGAAGAGACCCAGTACTTC. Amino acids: CVSKGLAEETQYF.

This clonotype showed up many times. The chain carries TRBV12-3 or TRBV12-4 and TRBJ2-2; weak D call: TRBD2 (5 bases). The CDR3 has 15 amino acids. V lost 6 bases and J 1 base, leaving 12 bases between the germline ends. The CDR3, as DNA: TGTGCCAGCAGCCGGCGGACTGAGAACACCGGGGAGCTGTTTTTT. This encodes CASSRRTENTGELFF.

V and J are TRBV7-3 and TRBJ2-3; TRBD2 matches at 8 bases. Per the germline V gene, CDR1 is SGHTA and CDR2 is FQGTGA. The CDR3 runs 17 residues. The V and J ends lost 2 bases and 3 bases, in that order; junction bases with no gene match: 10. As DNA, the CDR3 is TGTGCCAGCAGCTTAGCCGGGACTAGGTGGGAAACAGATACGCAGTATTTT. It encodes CASSLAGTRWETDTQYF.

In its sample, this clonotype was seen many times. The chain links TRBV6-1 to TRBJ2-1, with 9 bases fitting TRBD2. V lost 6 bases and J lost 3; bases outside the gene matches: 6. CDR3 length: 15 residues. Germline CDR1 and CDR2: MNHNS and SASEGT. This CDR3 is CASRNGLANYNEQFF. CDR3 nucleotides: TGTGCCAGCAGGAACGGACTAGCGAACTACAATGAGCAGTTCTTC.

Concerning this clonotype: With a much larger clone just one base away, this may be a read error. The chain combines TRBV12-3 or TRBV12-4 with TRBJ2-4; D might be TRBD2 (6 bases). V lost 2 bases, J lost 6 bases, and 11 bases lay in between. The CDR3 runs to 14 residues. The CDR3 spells CASSLYDGRNIQYF. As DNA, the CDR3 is TGTGCCAGCAGTTTATACGACGGGAGAAACATTCAGTACTTC.

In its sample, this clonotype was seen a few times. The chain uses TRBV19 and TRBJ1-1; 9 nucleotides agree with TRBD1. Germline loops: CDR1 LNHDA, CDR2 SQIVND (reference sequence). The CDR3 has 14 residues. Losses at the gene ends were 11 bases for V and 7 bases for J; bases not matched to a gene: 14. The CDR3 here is CAVSRLGQGFEAFF. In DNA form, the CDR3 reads TGTGCCGTATCCCGCCTGGGACAGGGCTTTGAAGCTTTCTTT.

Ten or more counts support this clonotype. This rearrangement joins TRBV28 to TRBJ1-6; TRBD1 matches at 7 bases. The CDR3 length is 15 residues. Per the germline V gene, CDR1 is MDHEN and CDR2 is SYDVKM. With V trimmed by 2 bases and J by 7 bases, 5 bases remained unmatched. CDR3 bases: TGTGCCAGCAGTTTACCACAGGGGCGAAATTCACCCCTCCACTTT. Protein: CASSLPQGRNSPLHF.

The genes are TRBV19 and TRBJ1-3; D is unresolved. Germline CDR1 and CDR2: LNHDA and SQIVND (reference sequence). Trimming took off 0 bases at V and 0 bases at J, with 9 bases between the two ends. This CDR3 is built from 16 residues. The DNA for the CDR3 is TGTGCCAGTAGTATAGATCGACAAGGCTCTGGAAACACCATATATTTT. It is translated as CASSIDRQGSGNTIYF.

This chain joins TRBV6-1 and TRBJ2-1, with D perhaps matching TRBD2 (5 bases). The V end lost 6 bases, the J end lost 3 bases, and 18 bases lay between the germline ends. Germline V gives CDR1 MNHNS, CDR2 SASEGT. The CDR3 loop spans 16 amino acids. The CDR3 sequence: CASSSQRNGYYNEQFF. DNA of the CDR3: TGTGCCAGCAGCTCCCAGCGGAATGGTTACTACAATGAGCAGTTCTTC.

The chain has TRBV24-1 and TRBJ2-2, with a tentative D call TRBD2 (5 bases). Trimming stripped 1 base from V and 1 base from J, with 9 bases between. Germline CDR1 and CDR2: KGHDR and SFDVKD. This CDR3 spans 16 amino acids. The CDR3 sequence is CATSDFGRQNTGELFF. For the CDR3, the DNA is TGTGCCACCAGTGATTTTGGGAGACAGAACACCGGGGAGCTGTTTTTT.

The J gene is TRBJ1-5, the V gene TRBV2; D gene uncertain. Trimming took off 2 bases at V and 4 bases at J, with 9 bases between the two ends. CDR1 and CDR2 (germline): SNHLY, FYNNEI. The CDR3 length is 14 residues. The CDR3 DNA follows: TGTGCCAGCAGTGAATTCTCGGGGAATCAGCCCCAGCATTTT. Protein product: CASSEFSGNQPQHF.

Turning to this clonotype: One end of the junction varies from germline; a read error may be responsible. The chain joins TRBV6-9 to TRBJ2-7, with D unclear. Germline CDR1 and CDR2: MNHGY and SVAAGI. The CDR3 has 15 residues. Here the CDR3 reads CASSYSRTSTYEQHF. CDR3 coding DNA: TGTGCCAGCAGTTACTCTCGAACGTCAACCTACGAGCAGCACTTC.

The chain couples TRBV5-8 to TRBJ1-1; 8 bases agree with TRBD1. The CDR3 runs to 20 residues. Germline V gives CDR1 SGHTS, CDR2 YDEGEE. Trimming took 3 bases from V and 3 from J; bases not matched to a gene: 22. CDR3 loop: CASSSPGQVVRLALDTEAFF. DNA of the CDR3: TGTGCCAGCAGCTCCCCGGGACAGGTGGTAAGGTTAGCTTTGGACACTGAAGCTTTCTTT.

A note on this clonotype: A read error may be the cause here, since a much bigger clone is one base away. The CDR3 sequence: CASNYLGRVGVQVRSYNEQFF. For the CDR3, the DNA is TGTGCCAGCAATTACCTTGGTAGGGTTGGAGTCCAGGTTCGGTCCTACAATGAGCAGTTCTTC. The genes are TRBV6-2 or TRBV6-3 and TRBJ2-1; D gene unclear. There are 21 residues in the CDR3. Germline V gives CDR1 MNHEY, CDR2 SVGEGT.

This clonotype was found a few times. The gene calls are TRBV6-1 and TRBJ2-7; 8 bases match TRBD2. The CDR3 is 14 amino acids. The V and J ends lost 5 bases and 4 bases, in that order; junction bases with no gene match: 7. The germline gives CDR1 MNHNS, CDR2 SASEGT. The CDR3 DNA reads TGTGCCAGCAGTCTCAGCGGGAGTAAGTACGAGCAGTACTTC. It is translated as CASSLSGSKYEQYF.